The 11 T cell receptor beta chains listed next were all sequenced from one sample in a study of T cell responses to AZD1222 COVID-19 vaccine. This table comes from immunoSEQ multiplex PCR, and its TCRdb copy is limited to in-frame clones, with some not included. The sample lists roughly 100,000 clones, 90% occurring once. Source: peripheral blood, taken on day 0 of AZD1222 vaccination. These TCRs come from an adult in good health.

The chain carries TRBV5-4 and TRBJ1-2; D unresolved. The germline V gene has CDR1 SGHNT and CDR2 YYREEE (reference sequence). This CDR3 is 13 amino acids long. Trimming pared 3 bases from V and 0 bases from J, leaving 6 bases between. The CDR3 coding sequence is TGTGCCAGCAGCTCACGAACTAACTATGGCTACACCTTC. Translating gives CASSSRTNYGYTF.

This clone was seen a single time. J is TRBJ1-1 and V is TRBV19; TRBD1 matches at 7 bases. The CDR3 loop spans 17 amino acids. Looked up from germline, CDR1 is LNHDA and CDR2 is SQIVND (reference sequence). The junction had 11 bases not matched to a gene; V was cut back by 3 bases and J by 1 base. CDR3 DNA: TGTGCCAGTAGTATCCGCGCAGGGGGGAGGTGGAACACTGAAGCTTTCTTT. Translation gives CASSIRAGGRWNTEAFF. The entire variable domain, with the rest obtained from reference TRBV19 and TRBJ1-1, is as follows: DGGITQSPKYLFRKEGQNVTLSCEQNLNHDAMYWYRQDPGQGLRLIYYSQIVNDFQKGDIAEGYSVSREKKESFPLTVTSAQKNPTAFYLCASSIRAGGRWNTEAFFGQGTRLTVV.

The rearrangement uses TRBV4-1 and TRBJ1-3, with unresolved D. Germline CDR1 is MGHRA and CDR2 is YSYEKL. The CDR3 has 14 residues. V dropped 2 bases and J dropped 1 base, with 6 bases sitting between them. Here the CDR3 reads CASSQPSSGNTIYF. The DNA of the CDR3 is TGCGCCAGCAGCCAACCTAGTTCTGGAAACACCATATATTTT.

The V gene is TRBV28, the J gene TRBJ2-1, with TRBD2 matching 10 bases. The CDR3 is made up of 15 amino acids. The V and J ends lost 5 bases and 10 bases, in that order; junction bases with no gene match: 11. Germline loops: CDR1 MDHEN, CDR2 SYDVKM. The CDR3 bases are TGTGCCAGCAGTAATGTCGCTAGCGGGGGTTACGAGCAGTTCTTC. It is translated as CASSNVASGGYEQFF.

The rearrangement uses TRBV3-1 (or the pseudogene TRBV3-2) and TRBJ1-6; D is unresolved. The V gene's germline CDR1 is LGHDT and CDR2 YNNKEL (reference sequence). Between the trimmed V and J ends, which lost 1 base and 9 bases, there was a span of 13 bases. This CDR3 comprises 15 residues. The CDR3 is CASSQGARPSSPLHF. CDR3 nucleotide sequence: TGTGCCAGCAGCCAAGGGGCGCGCCCTAGTTCACCCCTCCACTTT.

V and J are TRBV19 and TRBJ1-2, with 7 positions matching TRBD1. Germline assignment: CDR1 LNHDA and CDR2 SQIVND (reference sequence). This CDR3 is built from 15 residues. The J segment lost 8 bases and the V segment lost 4 bases, leaving 13 bases of the junction unmatched. The CDR3 DNA follows: TGTGCCAGTAGTACCCTCGGGGGACAGACCCTCGGCTACACCTTC. This translates into CASSTLGGQTLGYTF.

This chain joins TRBV7-9 and TRBJ2-5; D is undetermined. Germline lookup yields CDR1 SEHNR and CDR2 FQNEAQ (reference sequence). The CDR3 totals 14 residues. Trimming left V 4 bases short and J 4 bases short, with 13 bases between. CDR3 nucleotide sequence: TGTGCCAGCAGCTCCCATCGGACGACAGAGACCCAGTACTTC. Protein product: CASSSHRTTETQYF.

The rearrangement joins TRBV14 to TRBJ2-5; D gene ambiguous. Trimming removed 1 base from V and 6 bases from J, with 9 bases in between. Germline V gene data show CDR1 as SGHDN and CDR2 as FVKESK. This CDR3 comprises 13 residues. The CDR3 nucleotides are TGTGCCAGCAGCCAAGGCAGTGCCCAGACCCAGTACTTC. Its protein product is CASSQGSAQTQYF.

The chain recombines TRBV19 with TRBJ2-1, with no clear D. The CDR3 loop spans 15 amino acids. Trimming left V 5 bases short and J 2 bases short, with 13 bases between. CDR1 and CDR2 from the germline V gene are LNHDA and SQIVND (reference sequence). The CDR3 nucleotides read TGTGCCAGTAGTCTATTACCGGGTCCCTACAATGAGCAGTTCTTC. This gives the protein CASSLLPGPYNEQFF.

This clone has only one observation. This chain uses TRBV28 with TRBJ1-1; D is undetermined. V lost 8 bases and J 7 bases, leaving 17 bases between the germline ends. Looked up from germline, CDR1 is MDHEN and CDR2 is SYDVKM. The CDR3 loop spans 13 amino acids. The DNA for the CDR3 is TGTGCCAGCCGAATCTGGGGTAGAAATGAAGCTTTCTTT. It translates to CASRIWGRNEAFF.

V gene TRBV7-9 combines with J gene TRBJ2-7; D unresolved. This CDR3 comprises 13 residues. Deletions cut 5 bases from V and 4 bases from J, with 12 bases between. Germline lookup yields CDR1 SEHNR and CDR2 FQNEAQ (reference sequence). The chain's CDR3 is CASSQIWAYEQYF. In nucleotides, the CDR3 is TGTGCCAGCAGCCAAATTTGGGCTTACGAGCAGTACTTC.